The present TCR beta chain was sequenced within a study of CD8+ T cells in alopecia areata. Study information: Treated patients received oral tofacitinib, 5 to 10 mg twice daily. Study results and caveats: Although TCR sharing was seen in mice, sharing across patients was less clear, possibly for HLA-related reasons.

Treatment here: oral pan-JAK inhibitor, 5-10 mg twice daily. RNA was extracted and reverse transcribed into cDNA as the sequencing template. The repertoire was sequenced with immunoSEQ multiplex PCR; TCRdb's copy has only in-frame clones and lacks some. The sample has fewer than 250,000 clones, approximately 45% seen once; the top ten hold around 2.8%. This clone was detected only a few times. Its specificity is unknown. This CDR3 is 13 amino acids long. Trimming cost V 6 bases and J 3 bases, with 9 bases left between them. CDR1 and CDR2 (germline): SNHLY, FYNNEI. The chain has TRBV2 and TRBJ1-5; no clear D. Material: CD4+ T cells sorted from blood, obtained at approximately week 39, from a patient treated with tofacitinib. The TCR was taken from a human donor with alopecia areata. This chain's CDR3 is CASRAEPNQPQHF. The CDR3 DNA follows: TGTGCCAGCAGGGCAGAGCCCAATCAGCCCCAGCATTTT.